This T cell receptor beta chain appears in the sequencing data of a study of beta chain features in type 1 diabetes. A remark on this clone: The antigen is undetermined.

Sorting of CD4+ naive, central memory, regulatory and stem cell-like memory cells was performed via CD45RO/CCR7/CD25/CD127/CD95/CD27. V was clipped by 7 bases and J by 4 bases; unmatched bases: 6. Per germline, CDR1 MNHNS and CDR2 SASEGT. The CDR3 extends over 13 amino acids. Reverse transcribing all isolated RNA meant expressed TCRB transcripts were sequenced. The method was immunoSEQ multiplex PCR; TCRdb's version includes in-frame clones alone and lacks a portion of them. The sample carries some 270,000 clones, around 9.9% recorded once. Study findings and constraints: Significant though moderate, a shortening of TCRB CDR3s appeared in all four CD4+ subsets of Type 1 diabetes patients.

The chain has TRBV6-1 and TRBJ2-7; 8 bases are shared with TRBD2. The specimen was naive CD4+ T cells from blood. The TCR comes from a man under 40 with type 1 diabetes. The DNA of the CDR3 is TGTGCCAGCACCCTGACTAGCGCTTACGAGCAGTACTTC. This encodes CASTLTSAYEQYF.